This record concerns one T cell receptor (beta chain) sequence. Its antigen is unknown. Measured with immunoSEQ multiplex PCR; TCRdb has only the in-frame clones, and not every one. The repertoire holds a few thousand clones, with roughly 91% as singletons. CDR3 size: 13 residues. Trimming cost V 7 bases and J 4 bases, with 12 bases left between them. Looked up from germline, CDR1 is SGHVS and CDR2 is FNYEAQ. The source of the sample is a study of T cell clonotyping in hematopoietic cell transplantation. General study points: CD4 and CD8 repertoire contributions could not be separated without sorting. After transplant, recipient diversity fell while pathologically expanded clonotypes grew through day 180. Few recipient clonotypes overlapped donors; over 95% were de novo at given depth.

Blood collection times were about day -28 and days 30, 100, 180 posttransplant. Sequences were derived from peripheral blood mononuclear cells, sampled 100 days after allogeneic stem cell transplant. This sequence originates from a female patient in her fifties who had an allogeneic stem cell transplant from a related donor, so the T cells may come from the graft donor. Some clones in this sample may be carry-over from other donors' samples. This chain uses TRBV7-6 with TRBJ2-3; D is possibly TRBD1 (5 bases). The CDR3 sequence is CASNPGAADTQYF. The CDR3 nucleotides are TGTGCCAGCAACCCTGGGGCCGCAGATACGCAGTATTTT. The whole variable domain, remainder taken from reference TRBV7-6 and TRBJ2-3, is GAGVSQSPRYKVTKRGQDVALRCDPISGHVSLYWYRQALGQGPEFLTYFNYEAQQDKSGLPNDRFSAERPEGSISTLTIQRTEQRDSAMYRCASNPGAADTQYFGPGTRLTVL.